These 28 T cell receptor beta chains share one sample of origin, sequenced in a study of cytomegalovirus exposure and HLA in healthy donors. The PCR made use of 60 Vbeta and 13 Jbeta primers. Some clones are missing from TCRdb's copy, which holds only in-frame ones; the method was immunoSEQ multiplex PCR. The sample gives about 180,000 clones, about four fifths of which show up once; around 0.37% is in the top ten. Sequenced: PBMCs. These receptors were obtained from a boy between 2 and 10 years old in good health and CMV-seronegative.

The chain links TRBV6-6 to TRBJ2-7, with TRBD1 identical over 11 bases. Trimming removed 6 bases from V and 1 base from J; junction bases left unmatched: 5. The CDR3 is 15 amino acids. Germline loops: CDR1 MNHNY, CDR2 SVGAGI (reference sequence). CDR3 nucleotides: TGTGCCAGCAGCCCCGGGACAGGGGGTTCCTACGAGCAGTACTTC. This translates into CASSPGTGGSYEQYF.

V usage is TRBV19 and J usage is TRBJ1-3, with D unresolved. Germline V gene data show CDR1 as LNHDA and CDR2 as SQIVND (reference sequence). V was shortened by 1 base and J by 0 bases, with 13 bases between the two germline ends. The CDR3 contains 17 residues. The CDR3 DNA reads TGTGCCAGTAGTATAGTCCTAGCAGGAACCTCTGGAAACACCATATATTTT. This translates into CASSIVLAGTSGNTIYF.

DNA for the CDR3: TGCGCCAGCAGCTTGGGTCCGAGCGGGAGTTCGATCCGCAATGAGCAGTTCTTC. Amino acids: CASSLGPSGSSIRNEQFF. The chain carries TRBV5-1 and TRBJ2-1, with TRBD2 matching over 8 bases. The CDR3 length is 18 residues. Germline loops: CDR1 SGHRS, CDR2 YFSETQ. J gave up 6 bases and V 0 bases, and 14 bases lay outside the gene matches.

The chain recombines TRBV6-1 with TRBJ2-5; possibly TRBD1 for D (5 bases). Trimming cost V 2 bases and J 2 bases, with 12 bases left between them. Germline V gene data show CDR1 as MNHNS and CDR2 as SASEGT. The CDR3 is made up of 15 amino acids. The CDR3: CASSERQIHQETQYF. In DNA, the CDR3 is TGTGCCAGCAGTGAAAGACAGATACATCAAGAGACCCAGTACTTC.

V usage is TRBV14 and J usage is TRBJ1-3; a possible D gene is TRBD1 (5 bases). The germline gives CDR1 SGHDN, CDR2 FVKESK. The CDR3 contains 17 residues. Between the trimmed V and J ends, which lost 1 base and 3 bases, there was a span of 16 bases. CDR3 loop: CASSQVLPGGGGNTIYF. Here the CDR3 DNA reads TGTGCCAGCAGCCAAGTCTTGCCGGGGGGTGGTGGAAACACCATATATTTT.

The rearrangement links TRBV7-6 to TRBJ2-1; D is unclear. V lost 0 bases to trimming and J lost 0 bases, with 9 bases between them. The CDR3 extends over 16 amino acids. The V gene's germline CDR1 is SGHVS and CDR2 FNYEAQ. This CDR3 reads CASSLAWRNSYNEQFF. For the CDR3, the DNA is TGTGCCAGCAGCTTAGCCTGGCGGAACTCCTACAATGAGCAGTTCTTC. The whole variable domain, remainder taken from reference TRBV7-6 and TRBJ2-1, is GAGVSQSPRYKVTKRGQDVALRCDPISGHVSLYWYRQALGQGPEFLTYFNYEAQQDKSGLPNDRFSAERPEGSISTLTIQRTEQRDSAMYRCASSLAWRNSYNEQFFGPGTRLTVL.

The V gene is TRBV4-1, the J gene TRBJ2-1; 9 nucleotides match TRBD2. This CDR3 contains 16 residues. Looked up from germline, CDR1 is MGHRA and CDR2 is YSYEKL. Trimming removed 1 base from V and 6 bases from J; junction bases left unmatched: 7. CDR3 loop: CASSQGGAGGRNEQFF. CDR3 coding DNA: TGCGCCAGCAGCCAAGGGGGCGCGGGAGGGCGCAATGAGCAGTTCTTC.

The rearrangement joins TRBV10-1 to TRBJ2-5, with a weak D call TRBD1 (6 bases). V shed 4 bases and J shed 5 bases, with 11 bases lying between them. Germline V gives CDR1 WNHNN, CDR2 SYGVQD (reference sequence). CDR3 size: 13 residues. CDR3 coding DNA: TGCGCCAGCAGTGCAGGGGCGAGTGAGACCCAGTACTTC. This translates into CASSAGASETQYF.

The chain carries TRBV5-4 and TRBJ2-7; no firm D call. Deletions cut 1 base from V and 0 bases from J, with 14 bases between. The CDR3 is 16 amino acids. Germline values: CDR1 SGHNT, CDR2 YYREEE (reference sequence). The CDR3 spells CASSLRFPHSSYEQYF. CDR3 nucleotides: TGTGCCAGCAGCTTGCGGTTCCCCCATAGCTCCTACGAGCAGTACTTC. The full variable domain, with the rest looked up from reference TRBV5-4 and TRBJ2-7, is ETGVTQSPTHLIKTRGQQVTLRCSSQSGHNTVSWYQQALGQGPQFIFQYYREEENGRGNFPPRFSGLQFPNYSSELNVNALELDDSALYLCASSLRFPHSSYEQYFGPGTRLTVT.

This rearrangement joins TRBV5-1 to TRBJ2-7; tentatively, D is TRBD2 (5 bases). The germline gives CDR1 SGHRS, CDR2 YFSETQ. V gave up 0 bases and J gave up 12 bases, with 16 bases separating them. The CDR3 totals 13 residues. CDR3 sequence: CASSLDSARVWYF. DNA of the CDR3: TGCGCCAGCAGCTTGGACTCCGCGAGGGTTTGGTACTTC. The full variable domain, rest sourced from reference TRBV5-1 and TRBJ2-7, is KAGVTQTPRYLIKTRGQQVTLSCSPISGHRSVSWYQQTPGQGLQFLFEYFSETQRNKGNFPGRFSGRQFSNSRSEMNVSTLELGDSALYLCASSLDSARVWYFGPGTRLTVT.

The chain joins TRBV5-1 to TRBJ1-5; no reliable D call. CDR3 length equals 13 residues. Between the trimmed V and J ends, which lost 4 bases and 0 bases, there was a span of 5 bases. CDR1 and CDR2 from the germline V gene are SGHRS and YFSETQ. CDR3 DNA sequence: TGCGCCAGCAGCCCCTATAGCAATCAGCCCCAGCATTTT. Protein product: CASSPYSNQPQHF.

The genes are TRBV28 and TRBJ2-5, with a possible D match to TRBD2 (5 bases). The CDR3 runs to 15 residues. CDR1 and CDR2 from the germline V gene are MDHEN and SYDVKM. The ends were cut back, 1 base at V and 5 bases at J, with 14 bases in the middle. CDR3 in amino acids: CASSLFSGELETQYF. CDR3 coding DNA: TGTGCCAGCAGTTTATTCAGCGGTGAGCTGGAGACCCAGTACTTC.

The J gene is TRBJ1-3, the V gene TRBV7-9; no clear D gene. V lost 5 bases and J 0 bases, leaving 8 bases between the germline ends. This CDR3 region has 14 residues. From germline, CDR1 is SEHNR and CDR2 FQNEAQ (reference sequence). For the CDR3, the DNA is TGTGCCAGCAGCCTCTCACTCTCTGGAAACACCATATATTTT. This sequence encodes CASSLSLSGNTIYF.

The DNA of the CDR3 is TGTGCCAGCAGTTTCGCGGGGGACACACACTACGAGCAGTACTTC. This gives the protein CASSFAGDTHYEQYF. This chain uses TRBV27 with TRBJ2-7; possibly TRBD2 for D (7 bases). V shed 3 bases and J shed 3 bases, with 15 bases lying between them. The CDR3 contains 15 residues. Germline V gene sequence: CDR1 MNHEY, CDR2 SMNVEV (reference sequence).

The V call is TRBV5-1, the J call TRBJ2-7, with D perhaps matching TRBD1 (6 bases). With 0 bases removed from V and 3 bases from J, the gap between germline ends came to 10 bases. CDR3 size: 14 residues. Germline CDR1 is SGHRS and CDR2 is YFSETQ. CDR3 coding DNA: TGCGCCAGCAGCTTGGTGTTACAGGGCTACGAGCAGTACTTC. Translating gives CASSLVLQGYEQYF. Full variable domain (remainder filled in from reference TRBV5-1 and TRBJ2-7): KAGVTQTPRYLIKTRGQQVTLSCSPISGHRSVSWYQQTPGQGLQFLFEYFSETQRNKGNFPGRFSGRQFSNSRSEMNVSTLELGDSALYLCASSLVLQGYEQYFGPGTRLTVT.

The chain links TRBV10-3 to TRBJ2-3, with TRBD2 matching 12 bases. This CDR3 is 17 amino acids long. V was pared by 0 bases and J by 6 bases, with 7 bases of the junction left unmatched. Germline loops: CDR1 ENHRY, CDR2 SYGVKD. The CDR3 reads CAISESVKTSGSDTQYF. The CDR3, as DNA: TGTGCCATCAGTGAGTCCGTAAAGACTAGCGGGAGTGATACGCAGTATTTT.

The chain joins TRBV5-1 to TRBJ2-3, with D perhaps TRBD2 (5 bases). This CDR3 spans 15 amino acids. V dropped 2 bases and J dropped 2 bases, with 12 bases sitting between them. Germline assignment: CDR1 SGHRS and CDR2 YFSETQ. CDR3 coding DNA: TGCGCCAGCAGCTTAATAGCGCGAGACACAGATACGCAGTATTTT. This translates into CASSLIARDTDTQYF.

The chain carries TRBV19 and TRBJ2-5; D unclear. CDR1 and CDR2 from the germline V gene are LNHDA and SQIVND (reference sequence). V dropped 7 bases and J dropped 5 bases, with 8 bases sitting between them. The CDR3 extends over 11 amino acids. The CDR3 loop reads CASTSEETQYF. DNA for the CDR3: TGTGCCAGTACCTCGGAGGAGACCCAGTACTTC.

In this sample, this clone turned up a few times. The V call is TRBV7-9, the J call TRBJ1-4; TRBD1 matches 8 bases. Losses at the gene ends were 5 bases for V and 5 bases for J; bases not matched to a gene: 7. This CDR3 spans 15 amino acids. CDR1 is SEHNR and CDR2 is FQNEAQ in the germline V gene (reference sequence). CDR3 loop: CASSGTGPGNEKLFF. The CDR3 DNA reads as TGTGCCAGCAGCGGGACAGGCCCAGGCAATGAAAAACTGTTTTTT. Complete variable domain (other parts from reference TRBV7-9 and TRBJ1-4): DTGVSQNPRHKITKRGQNVTFRCDPISEHNRLYWYRQTLGQGPEFLTYFQNEAQLEKSRLLSDRFSAERPKGSFSTLEIQRTEQGDSAMYLCASSGTGPGNEKLFFGSGTQLSVL.

The gene calls are TRBV15 and TRBJ1-1; a weak D match, TRBD1 (6 bases). Germline CDR1 and CDR2: LNHNV and YYDKDF (reference sequence). The CDR3 loop spans 14 amino acids. The germline V and J ends were trimmed by 4 bases and 1 base, with 10 bases remaining between them. The DNA of the CDR3 is TGTGCCACCAGCATGGGGGCATCGAACACTGAAGCTTTCTTT. Protein product: CATSMGASNTEAFF. The variable domain in full, completed from reference TRBV15 and TRBJ1-1, reads DAMVIQNPRYQVTQFGKPVTLSCSQTLNHNVMYWYQQKSSQAPKLLFHYYDKDFNNEADTPDNFQSRRPNTSFCFLDIRSPGLGDTAMYLCATSMGASNTEAFFGQGTRLTVV.

The V and J genes are TRBV6-6 and TRBJ2-1; D perhaps matches TRBD1 (6 bases). The germline CDR1 and CDR2 sequences are MNHNY and SVGAGI (reference sequence). This CDR3 is 13 amino acids long. Trimming removed 5 bases from V and 1 base from J, with 6 bases in between. As DNA, the CDR3 is TGTGCCAGCAGTAGGGGGTCCTACAATGAGCAGTTCTTC. Its translation is CASSRGSYNEQFF.

The CDR3 DNA is TGTGCCAGTACCGACAGGAGGATGATCTCTGGGGCCAACGTCCTGACTTTC. Amino acids: CASTDRRMISGANVLTF. The chain combines TRBV19 with TRBJ2-6; D might be TRBD1 (6 bases). CDR3 size: 17 residues. Germline CDR1 reads LNHDA; CDR2 reads SQIVND (reference sequence). Between the trimmed V and J ends, which lost 7 bases and 0 bases, there was a span of 16 bases.

V gene TRBV7-6 combines with J gene TRBJ2-3; 13 nucleotides agree with TRBD2. With V trimmed by 2 bases and J by 4 bases, 6 bases remained unmatched. CDR1 and CDR2 (germline): SGHVS, FNYEAQ. The CDR3 has 17 residues. The CDR3 region has the DNA TGTGCCAGCAGCTTAAGGACTAGCGGGAGTAAAGCAGATACGCAGTATTTT. This sequence encodes CASSLRTSGSKADTQYF. The complete variable domain, with remaining parts taken from reference TRBV7-6 and TRBJ2-3, reads GAGVSQSPRYKVTKRGQDVALRCDPISGHVSLYWYRQALGQGPEFLTYFNYEAQQDKSGLPNDRFSAERPEGSISTLTIQRTEQRDSAMYRCASSLRTSGSKADTQYFGPGTRLTVL.

This clone was seen more than once but under ten times. Other DNA sequences from this sample encode an identical CDR3 as well. DNA for the CDR3: TGTGCCAGCAGTTACTCGCGGGGTCAGCCCCAGCATTTT. Amino acid sequence: CASSYSRGQPQHF. The J gene is TRBJ1-5, the V gene TRBV6-5; D gene unclear. V was pared by 0 bases and J by 6 bases, with 6 bases between. This CDR3 contains 13 residues. Germline V gene data show CDR1 as MNHEY and CDR2 as SVGAGI.

The V gene is TRBV7-3, the J gene TRBJ2-5; TRBD2 matches 11 bases. V gave up 3 bases and J gave up 2 bases; unmatched junction bases: 5. The CDR3 length is 16 residues. The germline gives CDR1 SGHTA, CDR2 FQGTGA. The CDR3 DNA reads as TGTGCCAGCAGCTTCTTAGCGGGAGGGGGGCAAGAGACCCAGTACTTC. As protein: CASSFLAGGGQETQYF.

V gene TRBV14 combines with J gene TRBJ1-2; 9 nucleotides line up with TRBD1. The length of the CDR3 is 17 residues. Per the germline V gene, CDR1 is SGHDN and CDR2 is FVKESK. The V and J ends lost 0 bases and 6 bases, in that order; junction bases with no gene match: 11. CDR3 sequence (DNA): TGTGCCAGCAGCCAAGATGACCCTCAGACAGGGGGGCATGGCTACACCTTC. It is translated as CASSQDDPQTGGHGYTF.

The CDR3: CASSDTGATEAFF. DNA of the CDR3: TGCGCCAGCAGTGACACAGGGGCCACTGAAGCTTTCTTT. The rearrangement uses TRBV4-1 and TRBJ1-1; 7 nucleotides match TRBD1. This CDR3 contains 13 residues. Per germline, CDR1 MGHRA and CDR2 YSYEKL. Trimming cost V 6 bases and J 4 bases; bases outside gene matches: 5.

V and J are TRBV19 and TRBJ2-5, with 8 bases matching TRBD1. Germline-derived CDR1 and CDR2 are LNHDA and SQIVND (reference sequence). Trimming took 6 bases from V and 3 from J; bases not matched to a gene: 3. The CDR3 has 13 residues. This CDR3 is CASSKDREETQYF. CDR3 in DNA: TGTGCCAGTAGCAAGGACAGGGAAGAGACCCAGTACTTC.